The source of this T cell receptor beta chain is a study of T cells in Graves' hyperthyroidism and ophthalmopathy. Study results and limitations: Separation of ophthalmopathy from stable hyperthyroidism was achieved by a 13 V-J model.

RNA transcripts were the template for amplifying TCR beta CDR3 regions. First-round RT-PCR targeting the TCR CDR3 was performed with the HTBI primer set. Each CDR3 protein gets one entry after TCRdb re-called the multiplex PCR reads with MiXCR. The sample lists about 95,000 distinct CDR3 sequences; approximately 42% were seen once. To note about this clonotype: The antigen remains undetermined.

The sequencing sample was made of peripheral blood or thyroid tissue (not recorded which). The TCR comes from a woman aged 30 to 39 with Graves' hyperthyroidism.

The CDR3 is CAISAPEQETQYF. The CDR3 nucleotides are TGTGCCATCAGTGCCCCGGAACAAGAGACCCAGTACTTC. The chain couples TRBV10-3 to TRBJ2-5; D remains ambiguous. Germline CDR1 and CDR2: ENHRY and SYGVKD. This CDR3 is built from 13 residues. V was pared by 4 bases and J by 2 bases, with 8 bases between.